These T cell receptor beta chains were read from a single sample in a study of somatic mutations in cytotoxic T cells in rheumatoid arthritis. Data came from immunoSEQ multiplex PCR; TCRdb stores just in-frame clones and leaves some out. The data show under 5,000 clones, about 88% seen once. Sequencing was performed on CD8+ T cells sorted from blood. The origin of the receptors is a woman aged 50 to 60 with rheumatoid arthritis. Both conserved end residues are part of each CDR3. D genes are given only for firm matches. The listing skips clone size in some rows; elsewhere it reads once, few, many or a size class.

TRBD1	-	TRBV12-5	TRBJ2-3	CASGFRGRIGDTQYF	TGTGCTAGTGGTTTCAGGGGGCGAATTGGAGATACGCAGTATTTT
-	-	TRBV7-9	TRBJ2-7	CASSGTSPSGFGIGQYF	TGTGCCAGCAGCGGAACCTCTCCCTCAGGGTTTGGAATCGGGCAGTACTTC
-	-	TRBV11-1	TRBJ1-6	CASSLALPSDGNSPLHF	TGTGCCAGCAGCTTAGCATTACCTTCAGACGGGAATTCACCCCTCCACTTT
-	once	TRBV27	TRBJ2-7	CASSLAGFPLNEQYF	TGTGCCAGCAGTTTAGCAGGGTTCCCCTTGAACGAGCAGTACTTC
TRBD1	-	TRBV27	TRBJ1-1	CASSFIGGGTGADQAFF	TGTGCCAGCAGTTTCATCGGGGGGGGGACAGGGGCTGATCAAGCTTTCTTT
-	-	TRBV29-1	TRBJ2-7	CSVVKDNYEQYF	TGCAGCGTTGTGAAGGACAACTACGAGCAGTACTTC
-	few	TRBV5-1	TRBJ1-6	CASSLYNSPLHF	TGCGCCAGCAGCTTGTACAATTCCCCCCTCCACTTT
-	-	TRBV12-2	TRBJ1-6	CASRLKTGQAPKGNSPLHF	TGTGCAAGTCGTCTTAAAACGGGACAGGCCCCCAAGGGTAATTCCCCCCTCCACTTT
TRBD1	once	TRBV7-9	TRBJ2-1	CASSLGQGAYNEQFF	TGTGCCAGCAGCCTAGGACAGGGGGCCTACAATGAGCAGTTCTTC
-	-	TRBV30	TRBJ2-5	CAWSVLGLAEETQYF	TGTGCCTGGAGTGTACTCGGACTTGCAGAGGAGACCCAGTACTTC
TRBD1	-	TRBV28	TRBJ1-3	CASAWDREAGNTIYF	TGTGCCAGCGCTTGGGACAGGGAGGCTGGAAACACCATATATTTT
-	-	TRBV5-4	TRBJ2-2	CASSLDPGAANTGELFF	TGTGCCAGCAGCTTGGATCCAGGGGCTGCGAACACCGGGGAGCTGTTTTTT
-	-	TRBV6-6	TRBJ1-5	CASSYSGASQPQHF	TGTGCCAGCAGTTACTCGGGGGCGAGTCAGCCCCAGCATTTT
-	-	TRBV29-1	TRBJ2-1	CSVGAENYNEQFF	TGCAGCGTTGGGGCAGAGAACTACAATGAGCAGTTCTTC
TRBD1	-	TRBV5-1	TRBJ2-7	CASTGGYYEQYF	TGCGCCAGTACAGGGGGTTACTACGAGCAGTACTTC
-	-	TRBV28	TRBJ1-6	CASSFRGAGRNSPLHF	TGTGCCAGCAGTTTTAGGGGCGCCGGTAGGAATTCCCCCCTCCACTTT
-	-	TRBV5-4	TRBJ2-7	CASSLVAGYEQYF	TGTGCCAGCAGCTTGGTCGCAGGTTACGAGCAGTACTTC
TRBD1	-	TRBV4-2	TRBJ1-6	CASSQAGQGFSPLHF	TGTGCCAGCAGCCAAGCGGGACAGGGGTTTTCACCCCTCCACTTT
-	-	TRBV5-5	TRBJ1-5	CASSLFFGGNQPQHF	TGTGCCAGCAGCTTGTTTTTCGGGGGCAATCAGCCCCAGCATTTT
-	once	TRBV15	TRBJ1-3	CATSREGAGNTIYF	TGTGCCACCAGCAGAGAGGGGGCCGGAAACACCATATATTTT
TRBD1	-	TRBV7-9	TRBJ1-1	CASSFGTGGRAEAFF	TGTGCCAGCAGCTTCGGGACAGGGGGCCGCGCTGAAGCTTTCTTT
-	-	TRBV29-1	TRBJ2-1	CSVVARIDEQFF	TGCAGCGTTGTAGCTCGGATCGATGAGCAGTTCTTC
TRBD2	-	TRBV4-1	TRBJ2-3	CASSQDTGTSVSDTQYF	TGCGCCAGCAGCCAAGATACGGGGACTAGCGTTTCGGATACGCAGTATTTT
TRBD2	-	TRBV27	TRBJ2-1	CASSLRLAGEFSYNEQFF	TGTGCCAGCAGTTTACGACTAGCGGGGGAATTCTCCTACAATGAGCAGTTCTTC
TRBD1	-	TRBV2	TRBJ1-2	CASSEPQGAEVYGYTF	TGTGCCAGCAGTGAACCACAGGGGGCTGAGGTCTATGGCTACACCTTC
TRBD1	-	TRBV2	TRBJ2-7	CASPRLGQGAYEQYF	TGTGCCAGCCCGAGGTTGGGACAGGGGGCCTACGAGCAGTACTTC
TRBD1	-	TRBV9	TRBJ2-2	CASSAGQSRNTGELFF	TGTGCCAGCAGCGCGGGACAGTCCAGGAACACCGGGGAGCTGTTTTTT
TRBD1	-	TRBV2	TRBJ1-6	CASSLTGSDSPLHF	TGTGCCAGCAGCCTGACAGGGTCCGATTCACCCCTCCACTTT
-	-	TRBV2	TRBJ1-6	CASSERGHPDNSPLHF	TGTGCCAGCAGTGAAAGAGGACACCCCGATAATTCCCCCCTCCACTTT
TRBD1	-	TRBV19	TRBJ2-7	CASILSSYPDRSGYEQYF	TGTGCCAGTATTCTCTCGAGTTACCCGGACAGGTCGGGCTACGAGCAGTACTTC
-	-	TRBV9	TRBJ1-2	CASSVEAGLNYGYTF	TGTGCCAGCAGCGTAGAGGCAGGGTTGAACTATGGCTACACCTTC
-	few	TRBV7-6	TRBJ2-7	CASSPRGASYEQYF	TGTGCCAGCAGCCCTCGGGGGGCCTCCTACGAGCAGTACTTC
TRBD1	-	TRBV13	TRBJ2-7	CASSSKRTGYEQYF	TGTGCCAGCAGCTCTAAGAGGACAGGGTACGAGCAGTACTTC
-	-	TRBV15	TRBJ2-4	CATSRDESAKNIQYF	TGTGCCACCAGCAGAGATGAGTCCGCCAAAAACATTCAGTACTTC
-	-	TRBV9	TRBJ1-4	CASSVGKEGEKLFF	TGTGCCAGCAGCGTAGGGAAGGAGGGTGAAAAACTGTTTTTT
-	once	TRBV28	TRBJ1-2	CASRRESFTF	TGTGCCAGCAGGAGGGAAAGTTTCACCTTC
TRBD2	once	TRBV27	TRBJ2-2	CASSLFSGGNTGELFF	TGTGCCAGCAGTTTATTTAGCGGGGGGAACACCGGGGAGCTGTTTTTT
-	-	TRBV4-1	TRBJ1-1	CASSQDRWGDTEAFF	TGCGCCAGCAGCCAAGATCGGTGGGGAGACACTGAAGCTTTCTTT
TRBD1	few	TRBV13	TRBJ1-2	CASSSLKADRVYGYTF	TGTGCCAGCAGCTCCTTAAAAGCGGACAGGGTCTATGGCTACACCTTC
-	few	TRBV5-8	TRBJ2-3	CASSLTPSGTDTQYF	TGTGCCAGCAGCTTGACTCCTTCCGGCACAGATACGCAGTATTTT
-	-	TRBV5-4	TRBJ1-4	CASSQRSPTNEKLFF	TGTGCCAGCAGCCAGCGCTCCCCAACTAATGAAAAACTGTTTTTT
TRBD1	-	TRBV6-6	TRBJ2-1	CASSWRQGFSYNEQFF	TGTGCCAGCAGTTGGCGACAGGGATTCTCCTACAATGAGCAGTTCTTC
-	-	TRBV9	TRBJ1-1	CASSAQGSNTEAFF	TGTGCCAGCAGCGCACAGGGCTCGAACACTGAAGCTTTCTTT
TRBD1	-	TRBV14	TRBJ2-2	CASSQSLSQGASNTGELFF	TGTGCCAGCAGCCAATCGCTATCACAGGGGGCGAGTAACACCGGGGAGCTGTTTTTT
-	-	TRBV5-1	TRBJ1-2	CASSWHRSPNYGYTF	TGCGCCAGCAGCTGGCACAGGTCCCCTAACTATGGCTACACCTTC
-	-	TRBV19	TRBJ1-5	CASSDETEAYHQPQHF	TGTGCCAGTAGCGACGAGACAGAGGCCTACCATCAGCCCCAGCATTTT
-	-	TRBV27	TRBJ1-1	CASSPSGAGANTEAFF	TGTGCCAGCAGCCCCTCTGGGGCAGGGGCAAACACTGAAGCTTTCTTT
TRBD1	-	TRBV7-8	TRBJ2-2	CASSLTPGQIYTGELFF	TGTGCCAGCAGCTTAACTCCGGGACAGATATACACCGGGGAGCTGTTTTTT
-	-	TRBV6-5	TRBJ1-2	CASSYSSAPYGYTF	TGTGCCAGCAGTTACTCGAGTGCGCCGTATGGCTACACCTTC
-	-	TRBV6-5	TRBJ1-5	CASSYGQGGNQPQHF	TGTGCCAGCAGTTACGGTCAGGGCGGCAATCAGCCCCAGCATTTT
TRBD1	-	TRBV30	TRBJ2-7	CAYRQGVASYEQYF	TGTGCCTACCGACAGGGGGTGGCCTCCTACGAGCAGTACTTC
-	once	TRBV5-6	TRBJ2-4	CASSGGSGNIQYF	TGTGCCAGCAGCGGGGGGTCCGGGAACATTCAGTACTTC
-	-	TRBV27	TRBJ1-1	CAAAVGGNTEAFF	TGTGCCGCGGCGGTGGGGGGTAACACTGAAGCTTTCTTT
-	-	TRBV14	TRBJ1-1	CASSSSTEAFF	TGTGCCAGCAGCTCTTCCACTGAAGCTTTCTTT
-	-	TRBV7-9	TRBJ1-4	CAGAGDGEKLFF	TGTGCGGGGGCGGGGGACGGCGAAAAACTGTTTTTT
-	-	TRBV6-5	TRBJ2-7	CASSYSASYEQYF	TGTGCCAGCAGTTACTCGGCCTCCTACGAGCAGTACTTC
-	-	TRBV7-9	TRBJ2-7	CASSLQVSYEQYF	TGTGCCAGCAGCCTACAGGTATCCTACGAGCAGTACTTC
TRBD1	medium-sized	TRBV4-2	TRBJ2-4	CASSQDGGTGGPSALQYF	TGTGCCAGCAGCCAAGACGGGGGAACAGGGGGCCCGTCAGCACTTCAGTACTTC
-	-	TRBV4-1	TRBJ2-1	CASSQDRMGGNEQFF	TGCGCCAGCAGCCAAGACAGGATGGGGGGCAATGAGCAGTTCTTC